These 10 T cell receptor beta chains came from one sample sequenced in a study of glioma-infiltrating T cells. Amplification of TCR alpha and beta CDR3 regions from RNA used iRepertoire nested multiplex PCR. In TCRdb, the multiplex PCR reads were re-called with MiXCR into one record per CDR3 protein. Of 150,000 to 200,000 distinct CDR3 sequences detected, around 40% appear once; the ten largest clones hold roughly 5.5%. Sequencing input: glioma tissue, nonneoplastic brain tissue, or PBMCs (not recorded which). These receptors were taken from a human donor with low-grade glioma or glioblastoma, undergoing nonglioma brain surgery, or in good health (not recorded which).

The chain links TRBV5-8 to TRBJ1-1, with 7 bases fitting TRBD1. Trimming took 4 bases from V and 4 from J; bases not matched to a gene: 4. The CDR3 covers 13 residues. CDR1 and CDR2 from the germline V gene are SGHTS and YDEGEE. The CDR3 DNA follows: TGTGCCAGCAGCGCGGGACAGTTCACTGAAGCTTTCTTT. Translation gives CASSAGQFTEAFF.

This clonotype was picked up many times. The chain employs TRBV7-2 and TRBJ2-5, with D maybe TRBD1 (5 bases). Trimming pared 5 bases from V and 5 bases from J, leaving 18 bases between. The CDR3 is 15 residues long. CDR1 SGHTA and CDR2 FQGNSA come from the germline V gene. The CDR3 region is CASSPGQGLDETQYF. The CDR3 bases are TGTGCCAGCAGCCCAGGACAAGGGTTGGATGAGACCCAGTACTTC. The entire variable domain, with the rest obtained from reference TRBV7-2 and TRBJ2-5, is as follows: GAGVSQSPSNKVTEKGKDVELRCDPISGHTALYWYRQSLGQGLEFLIYFQGNSAPDKSGLPSDRFSAERTGGSVSTLTIQRTQQEDSAVYLCASSPGQGLDETQYFGPGTRLLVL.

The chain combines TRBV5-1 with TRBJ2-1; D gene uncertain. From germline, CDR1 is SGHRS and CDR2 YFSETQ. The CDR3 contains 15 residues. Trimming removed 0 bases at V and 0 bases at J, with 7 bases between. The CDR3 is CASSLEGSSYNEQFF. The CDR3 DNA sequence: TGCGCCAGCAGCTTGGAGGGAAGCTCCTACAATGAGCAGTTCTTC.

Many counts were recorded for this clonotype. The rearrangement uses TRBV28 and TRBJ2-1, with unresolved D. The CDR3 loop spans 16 amino acids. V lost 5 bases and J 0 bases, leaving 14 bases between the germline ends. The germline gives CDR1 MDHEN, CDR2 SYDVKM. The CDR3 DNA sequence: TGTGCCAGCAGTCCCGCGTTCATGAGCTCCTACAATGAGCAGTTCTTC. This encodes CASSPAFMSSYNEQFF.

This clonotype has at least ten counts. The chain is built from TRBV28 and TRBJ1-1; D perhaps matches TRBD1 (6 bases). The V gene's germline CDR1 is MDHEN and CDR2 SYDVKM. The CDR3 is made up of 15 amino acids. Trimming took off 6 bases at V and 1 base at J, with 15 bases between the two ends. CDR3 sequence reads: CASRETGNKNTEAFF. CDR3 coding DNA: TGTGCCAGCAGGGAGACAGGAAATAAGAACACTGAAGCTTTCTTT.

As concerns this clonotype: Given a much more abundant clone one base away, this may be a read error. The V and J genes are TRBV7-3 and TRBJ2-1; 12 bases agree with TRBD2. The CDR3 extends over 14 amino acids. Unmatched junction bases numbered 2, after V lost 3 bases and J lost 8 bases. In germline, CDR1 is SGHTA, CDR2 FQGTGA. The CDR3 sequence is CASSLASGGDEQFF. The CDR3 nucleotides are TGTGCCAGCAGCTTGGCTAGCGGGGGGGATGAGCAGTTCTTC.

V gene TRBV3-1 combines with J gene TRBJ2-1, with D tentatively TRBD1 or TRBD2 (6 bases each). CDR3 length equals 15 residues. V dropped 5 bases and J dropped 6 bases, with 17 bases sitting between them. From germline, CDR1 is LGHDT and CDR2 YNNKEL (reference sequence). The CDR3 nucleotides are TGTGCCAGCAGCGGGGGGCCAATACGAGGCAATGAGCAGTTCTTC. This encodes CASSGGPIRGNEQFF.

The V gene is TRBV7-8, the J gene TRBJ2-7; unclear D gene. The germline V and J ends were trimmed by 1 base and 2 bases, with 12 bases remaining between them. In germline, CDR1 is SGHVS, CDR2 FQNEAQ. CDR3 length: 15 amino acids. The CDR3 reads CASSLEKANTYEQYF. The CDR3 nucleotides read TGTGCCAGCAGCTTAGAAAAAGCGAATACCTACGAGCAGTACTTC.

In its sample, this clonotype was seen many times. V gene TRBV15 combines with J gene TRBJ1-5; D is uncertain. CDR3 size: 14 residues. The V end was cut by 3 bases, the J end by 3 bases, with 9 bases between. The germline V gene has CDR1 LNHNV and CDR2 YYDKDF (reference sequence). The CDR3 region has the DNA TGTGCCACCAGCAGTAAAACAGACAATCAGCCCCAGCATTTT. Encoded protein: CATSSKTDNQPQHF.

The chain couples TRBV7-2 to TRBJ2-5; tentatively, D is TRBD1 (6 bases). The CDR3 sequence is 16 residues long. V lost 5 bases and J lost 5, with 21 bases in between. Germline V lookup: CDR1 SGHTA, CDR2 FQGNSA. The DNA for the CDR3 is TGTGCCAGCAGCCGACAAAAACAGGGAGTTGGGGAGACCCAGTACTTC. Its protein is CASSRQKQGVGETQYF.